The entry below describes one T cell receptor (beta chain). Its specificity is unknown. The CDR3 consists of 11 residues. Between the trimmed V and J ends, which lost 4 bases and 5 bases, there was a span of 5 bases. The data derive from a study of T cells in Graves' hyperthyroidism and ophthalmopathy. Uncontrolled infection, other autoimmune disease, pregnancy or lactation excluded patients. Diagnoses used clinical symptoms, serum thyroxine and TRAb, thyroid ultrasound and orbital computed tomography. RNA transcripts provided the source from which TCR beta CDR3 regions were amplified. The study used the HTBI primer set for a first-round RT-PCR of the TCR CDR3. TCRdb passed the multiplex PCR reads through MiXCR, listing each CDR3 protein once. Of 550,000 to 700,000 distinct CDR3 sequences in the sample, 40% to 55% are singletons; the top ten hold around 17%. Broader study findings: The blood repertoire included most of the expanded thyroid clonotypes above 0.001. The authors' 13 V-J model separated ophthalmopathy from stable hyperthyroidism.

Sequencing input: peripheral blood or thyroid tissue (not recorded which). This receptor was obtained from an adult woman with Graves' disease, either hyperthyroidism or ophthalmopathy (not recorded which). The V gene is TRBV12-3 or TRBV12-4, the J gene TRBJ2-5; no firm D call. CDR3 sequence reads: CASSWAETQYF. Written as DNA, the CDR3 is TGTGCCAGCAGTTGGGCTGAGACCCAGTACTTC.